This is a list of T cell receptor beta chains from one sample in a study of cytomegalovirus exposure and HLA in healthy donors. Sequencing was performed with immunoSEQ multiplex PCR; in TCRdb, only in-frame clones are kept and a portion is missing. The sample comprises roughly 130,000 clones, 70% to 80% of which are singletons, and about 3% rests with the top ten. Material: PBMCs. These receptors all stem from a female donor in good health and CMV-seronegative. Both conserved end residues are part of each CDR3. Expanded clones get a size class; other rows say once, few or many, or leave the size out.

clone size	V gene	CDR3 length	J gene	CDR3 protein
.	TRBV28	13	TRBJ2-7	CASRSRVSYEQYF
.	TRBV6-6	16	TRBJ1-2	CASSYQIPGTGNGYTF
.	TRBV7-3	13	TRBJ1-6	CASSLARYSPLHF
.	TRBV7-9	13	TRBJ1-2	CASSPHLTAGYTF
.	TRBV4-3	15	TRBJ2-7	CASSQGQGIGYEQYF
once	TRBV11-3	12	TRBJ1-1	CASSRFGTEAFF
.	TRBV7-2	14	TRBJ2-7	CASSVEVRAYEQYF
.	TRBV6-6	16	TRBJ2-7	CASSQGTSGEVYEQYF
.	TRBV14	14	TRBJ1-2	CASSRDRPNYGYTF
many	TRBV10-3	13	TRBJ1-5	CAIAKEGNQPQHF
.	TRBV12-5	15	TRBJ2-5	CASGPRGESQETQYF
.	TRBV11-2	14	TRBJ2-1	CASSLAGVVNEQFF
.	TRBV7-7	13	TRBJ2-3	CASSRTGVDTQYF
.	TRBV7-2	16	TRBJ1-4	CASSLGITGEGEKLFF
once	TRBV21-1	15	TRBJ1-5	CASSKTRQGHQPQHF
.	TRBV5-1	13	TRBJ2-6	CASGNPGANVLTF
.	TRBV7-6	13	TRBJ2-1	CASSLDTAQGQFF
.	TRBV6-5	12	TRBJ1-2	CASWTVPYGYTF
.	TRBV7-2	11	TRBJ2-1	CASSFTGWQFF
.	TRBV10-2	12	TRBJ2-3	CASVTNVDTQYF
.	TRBV27	14	TRBJ2-1	CASRKTGGYNEQFF
.	TRBV7-2	13	TRBJ1-4	CASTRGGGEKLFF
.	TRBV6-5	15	TRBJ1-5	CASSASGTGDQPQHF
.	TRBV11-3	13	TRBJ2-2	CASSLALTGELFF
few	TRBV7-8	16	TRBJ2-7	CASSRGGQGGLYEQYF
.	TRBV7-9	17	TRBJ2-1	CASSLEGAVASYNEQFF
.	TRBV29-1	13	TRBJ1-1	CSVEGGTGGEAFF
.	TRBV2	13	TRBJ2-7	CASKEGPPYEQYF
.	TRBV19	14	TRBJ2-1	CATASEGTYNEQFF
.	TRBV5-1	13	TRBJ1-4	CASSPEGDNFLFF
few	TRBV7-9	16	TRBJ2-3	CASSLGDRGHGDTQYF
.	TRBV29-1	14	TRBJ2-5	CSVKGLAGKETQYF
.	TRBV10-3	14	TRBJ2-7	CAISESHSSYEQYF
.	TRBV12-5	15	TRBJ2-3	CASGLWPSRTDTQYF
.	TRBV7-2	16	TRBJ2-5	CASSPQGQGAGETQYF
.	TRBV7-9	16	TRBJ1-3	CASSPPGFGSGNTIYF
.	TRBV7-3	18	TRBJ1-5	CASSLIISGAYSNQPQHF
.	TRBV7-9	14	TRBJ1-1	CASSLISGGSWAFF
.	TRBV7-9	14	TRBJ2-2	CASSFLANTGELFF
.	TRBV12-5	15	TRBJ2-3	CASGLVVAGGDTQYF